These T cell receptor beta chains were read from a single sample in a study of cytomegalovirus exposure and HLA in healthy donors. Using immunoSEQ multiplex PCR, the repertoire was profiled, and TCRdb retains in-frame clones only, with some absent. The repertoire has around 120,000 clones, around 76% of them found once; the top ten carry about 29%. Material for sequencing was PBMCs. The receptor source for this set is a man in his 60s in good health and CMV-seropositive. The conserved cysteine and the conserved F or W are not part of the CDR3 here. The order of the fields is V gene, CDR3 protein.

TRBV11-1,ASSLEGGFGTVGQY
TRBV19,ASSRGLIGVGNQPQH
TRBV30,AWSGFGGHGSSYEQY
TRBV7-2,ASSPQGLGTDTQY
TRBV10-1,ASRGQRGGELF
TRBV9,ASSVSNTEAF
TRBV7-8,ASSLGSYTLKWTGTSYEQY
TRBV10-3,AISGGNRGRSYEQY
TRBV19,ASSHWGGLNTEAF
TRBV19,ASTYRLAGRETQY
TRBV4-1,ASSQSLFAGRYGYT
TRBV19,ASSPTTGPQAF
TRBV5-1,ASSLQRNRFNNGELF
TRBV10-1,ASSDQAGQAPIQY
TRBV29-1,SVERRGGYGYT
TRBV5-1,ASSWDRERLYNSPLH
TRBV5-4,ASSSRTGKKYNEQF
TRBV9,ASSVGATADNEQF
TRBV25-1,ASRGQSGANVLT
TRBV5-5,ASSQYGGEAF
TRBV30,AWSVLQTANYGYT
TRBV6-6,ASSYSPGEAF
TRBV7-8,ASKRQLNTEAF
TRBV10-3,AISEPGGYT
TRBV28,ASSFGGSSYNEQF
TRBV30,AWSVGTNSYNEQF
TRBV5-5,ASSLGGRGNEQY